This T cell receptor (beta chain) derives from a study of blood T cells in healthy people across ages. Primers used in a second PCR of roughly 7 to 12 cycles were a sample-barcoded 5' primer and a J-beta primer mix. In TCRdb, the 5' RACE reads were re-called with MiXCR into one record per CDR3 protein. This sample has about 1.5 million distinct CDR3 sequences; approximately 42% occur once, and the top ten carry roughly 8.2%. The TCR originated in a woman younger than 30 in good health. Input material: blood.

Here the CDR3 DNA reads TGTGCCAGCACCCCACGAGGGGCGGGGGCAGATACGCAGTATTTT. Its translation: CASTPRGAGADTQYF. The J gene is TRBJ2-3, the V gene TRBV6-2 or TRBV6-3; 7 positions match TRBD2. The ends lost 7 bases at V and 4 bases at J; junction bases unmatched: 11. The CDR3 has 15 residues. Germline V gene sequence: CDR1 MNHEY, CDR2 SVGEGT.